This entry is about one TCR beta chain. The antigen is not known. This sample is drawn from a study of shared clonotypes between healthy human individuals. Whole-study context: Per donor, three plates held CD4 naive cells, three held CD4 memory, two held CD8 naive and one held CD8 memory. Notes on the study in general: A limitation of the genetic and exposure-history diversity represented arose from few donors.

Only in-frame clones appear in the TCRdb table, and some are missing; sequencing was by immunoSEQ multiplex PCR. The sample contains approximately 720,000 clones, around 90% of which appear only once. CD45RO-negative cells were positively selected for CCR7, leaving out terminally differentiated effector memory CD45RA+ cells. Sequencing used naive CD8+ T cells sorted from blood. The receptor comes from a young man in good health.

Here the CDR3 DNA reads TGTGCCATCAAGAACCCGCTGAACACTGAAGCTTTCTTT. Translated: CAIKNPLNTEAFF. The chain links TRBV10-3 to TRBJ1-1, with no clear D. The germline gives CDR1 ENHRY, CDR2 SYGVKD. Trimming stripped 7 bases from V and 0 bases from J, with 9 bases between. This CDR3 comprises 13 residues.